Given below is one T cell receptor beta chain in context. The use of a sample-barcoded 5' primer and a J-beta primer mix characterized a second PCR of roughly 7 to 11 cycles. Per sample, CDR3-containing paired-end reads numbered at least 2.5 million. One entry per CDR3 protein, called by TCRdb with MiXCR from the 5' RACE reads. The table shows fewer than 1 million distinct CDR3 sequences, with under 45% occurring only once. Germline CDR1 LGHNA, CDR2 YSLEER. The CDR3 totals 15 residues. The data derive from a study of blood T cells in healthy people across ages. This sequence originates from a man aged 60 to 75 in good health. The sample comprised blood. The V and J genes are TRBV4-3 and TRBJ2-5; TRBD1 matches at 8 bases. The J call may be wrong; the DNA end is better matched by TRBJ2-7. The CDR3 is CASSQERTGYYEQYF. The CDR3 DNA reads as TGCGCCAGCAGCCAAGAGAGGACAGGGTACTACGAGCAGTACTTC.